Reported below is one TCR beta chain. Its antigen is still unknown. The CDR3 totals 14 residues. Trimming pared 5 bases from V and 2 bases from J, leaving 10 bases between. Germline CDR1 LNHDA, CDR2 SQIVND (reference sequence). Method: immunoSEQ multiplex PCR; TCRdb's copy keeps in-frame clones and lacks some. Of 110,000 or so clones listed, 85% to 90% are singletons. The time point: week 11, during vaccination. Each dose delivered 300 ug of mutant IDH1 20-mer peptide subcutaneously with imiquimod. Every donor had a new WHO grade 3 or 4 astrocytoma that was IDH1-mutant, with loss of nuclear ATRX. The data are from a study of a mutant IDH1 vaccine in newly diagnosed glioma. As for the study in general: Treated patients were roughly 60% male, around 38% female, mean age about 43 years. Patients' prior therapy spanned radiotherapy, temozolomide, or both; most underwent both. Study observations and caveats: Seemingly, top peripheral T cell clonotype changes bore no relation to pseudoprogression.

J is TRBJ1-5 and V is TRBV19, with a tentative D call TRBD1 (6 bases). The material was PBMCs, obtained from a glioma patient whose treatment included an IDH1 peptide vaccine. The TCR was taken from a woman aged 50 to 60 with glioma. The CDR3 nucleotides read TGTGCCAGTAGTGGCAGGGGAGGCAATCAGCCCCAGCATTTT. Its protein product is CASSGRGGNQPQHF.